A single sample is the source of the 22 T cell receptor beta chains below, sequenced in a study of blood T cell repertoires in COVID-19. TCRdb's copy holds only in-frame clones and misses some; the assay was immunoSEQ multiplex PCR. Here the sample spans 40,000 or so clones, nearly 90% being singletons. Material: peripheral blood. These receptors all stem from a man in his 60s with COVID-19, enrolled during active disease.

The rearrangement links TRBV5-1 to TRBJ2-2, with D unresolved. Germline CDR1 SGHRS, CDR2 YFSETQ. The CDR3 loop spans 16 amino acids. V lost 0 bases, J lost 6 bases, and 15 bases lay in between. CDR3 bases: TGCGCCAGCAGCTTGGGAAGATTTCAGTTTGCCGGGGAGCTGTTTTTT. The encoded protein is CASSLGRFQFAGELFF.

J is TRBJ1-1 and V is TRBV6-5; TRBD1 aligns across 7 bases. The CDR3 spans 13 residues. Per the germline V gene, CDR1 is MNHEY and CDR2 is SVGAGI. Trimming removed 6 bases from V and 7 bases from J; junction bases left unmatched: 8. CDR3 in amino acids: CASRLGTVGEAFF. CDR3 nucleotides: TGTGCCAGCAGACTGGGGACAGTCGGTGAAGCTTTCTTT.

The rearrangement joins TRBV14 to TRBJ2-6; D uncertain. The CDR3 consists of 15 residues. Between the trimmed V and J ends, which lost 5 bases and 1 base, there was a span of 9 bases. CDR1 SGHDN and CDR2 FVKESK come from the germline V gene. CDR3: CASSSPRSGANVLTF. In DNA form, the CDR3 reads TGTGCCAGCAGCTCTCCCCGTTCTGGGGCCAACGTCCTGACTTTC.

The J gene is TRBJ1-5, the V gene TRBV12-5; D gene ambiguous. The CDR3 contains 14 residues. Germline V gene lookup returns CDR1 LGHNT and CDR2 FRNRAP. The V end was cut by 7 bases, the J end by 5 bases, with 15 bases between. The CDR3 coding sequence is TGTGCTAGTGCCCCTTCCCCCCTCGATCAGCCCCAGCATTTT. Encoded protein: CASAPSPLDQPQHF.

The chain employs TRBV10-1 and TRBJ1-3, with a possible D match to TRBD1 (6 bases). The CDR3 extends over 19 amino acids. V was cut by 1 base and J by 2 bases, with 21 bases left in between. Germline V CDR1 and CDR2: WNHNN, SYGVQD (reference sequence). The CDR3 protein is CASSEYTGEPGQPGNTIYF. The CDR3 region has the DNA TGCGCCAGCAGTGAGTATACGGGCGAGCCGGGACAACCTGGAAACACCATATATTTT.

The genes are TRBV27 and TRBJ1-1; tentative D call: TRBD1 (5 bases). The CDR3 spans 16 residues. V lost 1 base to trimming and J lost 4 bases, with 16 bases between them. CDR1 and CDR2 (germline): MNHEY, SMNVEV (reference sequence). The CDR3 protein is CASSLFSRALITEAFF. DNA of the CDR3: TGTGCCAGCAGTTTATTTAGCAGGGCTCTTATCACTGAAGCTTTCTTT.

V is TRBV21-1 and J is TRBJ2-7; the table calls TRBD2, which could not be checked here. TRBV21-1 is labeled a pseudogene. The CDR3 is 17 amino acids. The CDR3, as DNA: TGTGCCAGCAGCAAACTAGCGGGCGGGAGGGATTCCTACGAGCAGTACTTC. Translated, it gives CASSKLAGGRDSYEQYF.

The chain has TRBV7-9 and TRBJ1-1; TRBD1 is a possible D gene (5 bases). The CDR3 has 14 residues. Germline V gene data show CDR1 as SEHNR and CDR2 as FQNEAQ (reference sequence). V was trimmed by 4 bases and J by 4 bases, leaving 13 bases between them. CDR3 coding DNA: TGTGCCAGCAGCTCCCACAGAAGGGGCACTGAAGCTTTCTTT. Residues: CASSSHRRGTEAFF.

A note on this clone: Additional DNA sequences in this sample encode the identical CDR3. This rearrangement joins TRBV19 to TRBJ2-7, with 10 bases fitting TRBD2. Germline V gene sequence: CDR1 LNHDA, CDR2 SQIVND (reference sequence). The CDR3 is 14 amino acids. Unmatched junction bases numbered 1, after V lost 4 bases and J lost 1 base. The CDR3 nucleotides are TGTGCCAGTAGTACTAGCGGGAGTTCCTACGAGCAGTACTTC. Amino acids: CASSTSGSSYEQYF.

The chain links TRBV10-3 to TRBJ2-3; TRBD1 matches 11 bases. V was pared by 5 bases and J by 0 bases, with 1 base of the junction left unmatched. From germline, CDR1 is ENHRY and CDR2 SYGVKD. The CDR3 has 15 residues. The CDR3 sequence: CAISRDRGSTDTQYF. CDR3 sequence (DNA): TGTGCCATCAGTAGGGACAGGGGGAGCACAGATACGCAGTATTTT.

The chain links TRBV6-1 to TRBJ1-5, with D maybe TRBD1 (6 bases). This CDR3 has 15 amino acids. The germline V and J ends were trimmed by 2 bases and 1 base, with 9 bases remaining between them. CDR1 and CDR2 (germline): MNHNS, SASEGT. The CDR3 coding sequence is TGTGCCAGCAGTGAACGACAGGTGAGCAATCAGCCCCAGCATTTT. Its protein is CASSERQVSNQPQHF.

The V gene is TRBV5-1, the J gene TRBJ2-2; D call uncertain. The length of the CDR3 is 14 residues. The V end lost 0 bases, the J end lost 8 bases, and 11 bases lay between the germline ends. Germline loops: CDR1 SGHRS, CDR2 YFSETQ. The CDR3: CASSLDPVGGELFF. CDR3 DNA sequence: TGCGCCAGCAGCTTGGACCCGGTCGGTGGGGAGCTGTTTTTT.

This chain joins TRBV27 and TRBJ1-2, with 9 positions matching TRBD1. The CDR3 covers 14 residues. The trim removed 8 bases at V and 7 bases at J, leaving 11 bases unmatched. Germline V gives CDR1 MNHEY, CDR2 SMNVEV (reference sequence). In DNA, the CDR3 is TGTGCCAGCCGGAAGGGACAGGGTTTAGGTGGCTACACCTTC. Translating it yields CASRKGQGLGGYTF.

The CDR3 coding sequence is TGCGCCAGCAGCCCGAACCGGGACAGGGGAACCGGGGAGCTGTTTTTT. Protein sequence: CASSPNRDRGTGELFF. The chain couples TRBV5-1 to TRBJ2-2, with 10 bases aligning to TRBD1. The germline gives CDR1 SGHRS, CDR2 YFSETQ. CDR3 size: 16 residues. V was pared by 4 bases and J by 5 bases, with 8 bases of the junction left unmatched. The full variable domain, with the rest looked up from reference TRBV5-1 and TRBJ2-2, is KAGVTQTPRYLIKTRGQQVTLSCSPISGHRSVSWYQQTPGQGLQFLFEYFSETQRNKGNFPGRFSGRQFSNSRSEMNVSTLELGDSALYLCASSPNRDRGTGELFFGEGSRLTVL.

The CDR3 sequence: CASSFVLNTEAFF. CDR3 in DNA: TGTGCCAGCAGTTTCGTCCTGAACACTGAAGCTTTCTTT. The chain combines TRBV28 with TRBJ1-1; D is uncertain. Trimming pared 3 bases from V and 0 bases from J, leaving 5 bases between. CDR3 length equals 13 residues. CDR1 is MDHEN, CDR2 SYDVKM, per germline.

This CDR3 is CASSIKSGPSYEQYF. The CDR3 DNA reads TGTGCCAGTAGTATTAAGAGCGGACCTTCCTACGAGCAGTACTTC. This chain connects TRBV19 to TRBJ2-7; weak D call: TRBD2 (5 bases). CDR1 is LNHDA and CDR2 is SQIVND in the germline V gene (reference sequence). V gave up 3 bases and J gave up 1 base, with 13 bases separating them. The CDR3 is 15 residues long. Full variable domain (rest looked up from reference TRBV19 and TRBJ2-7): DGGITQSPKYLFRKEGQNVTLSCEQNLNHDAMYWYRQDPGQGLRLIYYSQIVNDFQKGDIAEGYSVSREKKESFPLTVTSAQKNPTAFYLCASSIKSGPSYEQYFGPGTRLTVT.

This sequence joins TRBV28 and TRBJ2-3, with D unresolved. Germline V CDR1 and CDR2: MDHEN, SYDVKM. The CDR3 covers 15 residues. Trimming took 1 base from V and 0 from J, leaving 8 bases between them. The CDR3 DNA reads as TGTGCCAGCAGTTTATCCCGTACTAGCACAGATACGCAGTATTTT. It yields the protein CASSLSRTSTDTQYF.

This chain connects TRBV5-1 to TRBJ1-2, with 10 nucleotides matching TRBD1. CDR1 is SGHRS, CDR2 YFSETQ, per germline. This CDR3 comprises 15 residues. V shed 4 bases, J shed 7 bases, and the junction held 10 bases outside the gene matches. CDR3 sequence: CASSQGATGGVGYTF. CDR3 DNA sequence: TGCGCCAGCAGCCAAGGGGCGACAGGGGGCGTTGGCTACACCTTC. The full variable domain, in which reference TRBV5-1 and TRBJ1-2 provide the parts outside the CDR3, is KAGVTQTPRYLIKTRGQQVTLSCSPISGHRSVSWYQQTPGQGLQFLFEYFSETQRNKGNFPGRFSGRQFSNSRSEMNVSTLELGDSALYLCASSQGATGGVGYTFGSGTRLTVV.

The chain uses TRBV12-3 or TRBV12-4 and TRBJ2-2; 9 positions agree with TRBD1. V shed 5 bases, J shed 9 bases, and the junction held 4 bases outside the gene matches. The CDR3 consists of 13 residues. The CDR3 loop reads CASSVGQGRELFF. In DNA form, the CDR3 reads TGTGCCAGCAGTGTGGGACAGGGTCGGGAGCTGTTTTTT.

The V call is TRBV28, the J call TRBJ1-2, with 9 bases lining up with TRBD1. This CDR3 contains 14 residues. The V segment lost 4 bases and the J segment 2 bases; nucleotides outside the gene matches: 2. The V gene's germline CDR1 is MDHEN and CDR2 SYDVKM. CDR3 bases: TGTGCCAGCAGTTACGGACAGGGGAACTATGGCTACACCTTC. This encodes CASSYGQGNYGYTF.

The gene calls are TRBV5-5 and TRBJ1-2; 8 nucleotides agree with TRBD1. Looked up from germline, CDR1 is SGHKS and CDR2 is YYEKEE (reference sequence). The CDR3 is 16 amino acids. The ends lost 2 bases at V and 2 bases at J; junction bases unmatched: 8. CDR3 sequence reads: CASSLLDRGPNYGYTF. The CDR3 DNA reads TGTGCCAGCAGCTTACTCGACAGGGGACCAAACTATGGCTACACCTTC.

The rearrangement joins TRBV25-1 to TRBJ2-7; 9 positions agree with TRBD1. The V segment lost 4 bases and the J segment 2 bases; nucleotides outside the gene matches: 12. This CDR3 is 17 amino acids long. Germline assignment: CDR1 MGHDK and CDR2 SYGVNS. The CDR3 reads CASSARPPGTGTYEQYF. CDR3 coding DNA: TGTGCCAGCAGTGCCCGACCCCCCGGGACAGGGACCTACGAGCAGTACTTC.